This TCR beta chain derives from a study of T cells in Graves' hyperthyroidism and ophthalmopathy. As for this clonotype: The antigen is undetermined.

PBMCs were derived from around 10 ml fresh peripheral blood. Whole-study findings and limits: Most clonotypes that expanded in the thyroid above 0.001 also showed up in blood. Ophthalmopathy was separated from stable hyperthyroidism by a 13 V-J model.

Germline V gene data show CDR1 as MNHNS and CDR2 as SASEGT. The ends lost 4 bases at V and 2 bases at J; junction bases unmatched: 3. The CDR3 runs 15 residues. RNA transcripts were the template for amplifying TCR beta CDR3 regions. Primed by the HTBI set, a first-round RT-PCR was run on the TCR CDR3. TCRdb ran MiXCR on the multiplex PCR reads and lists one entry per CDR3 protein. This table has 300,000 to 350,000 distinct CDR3 sequences, 15% to 20% appearing once. The chain uses TRBV6-1 and TRBJ2-7; 12 bases match TRBD1. The receptor comes from a woman aged 35 to 49 with Graves' ophthalmopathy. The sample comprised blood. CDR3 sequence: CASSGDRGLAYEQYF. CDR3 in DNA: TGTGCCAGCAGTGGGGACAGGGGGCTCGCCTACGAGCAGTACTTC.